One sample yielded the 27 T cell receptor beta chains listed below, sequenced in a study of control samples from healthy donors and cancer patients. Sequencing was performed with immunoSEQ multiplex PCR; in TCRdb, only in-frame clones are kept and a portion is missing. In the table there are roughly 69,000 clones, about 83% of which are singletons. Sequencing was carried out using blood. The source is a man in his 60s in good health.

The chain employs TRBV3-1 (or the pseudogene TRBV3-2) and TRBJ2-7, with 14 bases fitting TRBD2. V lost 4 bases to trimming and J lost 7 bases; unmatched junction nucleotides: 6. Germline assignment: CDR1 LGHDT and CDR2 YNNKEL (reference sequence). This CDR3 contains 15 residues. The CDR3 bases are TGTGCCAGCAGCCGGGGACTAGCGGGAGCAGGGGAGCAGTACTTC. Translating it yields CASSRGLAGAGEQYF.

The gene calls are TRBV21-1 and TRBJ2-3; the D call TRBD1 from the table was never checked on the DNA. TRBV21-1 is flagged as a pseudogene. This CDR3 spans 14 amino acids. The chain's CDR3 is CASNRGLPPDTQYF. The CDR3, as DNA: TGTGCCAGCAACAGGGGACTGCCCCCGGATACGCAGTATTTT.

The chain uses TRBV7-2 and TRBJ2-1; 9 bases map to TRBD2. The V gene end was trimmed by 9 bases and the J gene end by 1 base; junction bases not matched to a gene: 4. Germline V CDR1 and CDR2: SGHTA, FQGNSA. This CDR3 has 14 residues. DNA for the CDR3: TGTGCCAGTCTCGCGGGGGGGTCCTACAATGAGCAGTTCTTC. Residues: CASLAGGSYNEQFF.

V gene TRBV11-1 combines with J gene TRBJ2-7, with D uncertain. CDR1 is SGHAT, CDR2 FQDESV, per germline (reference sequence). The CDR3 has 15 residues. The V gene lost 3 bases and the J gene lost 0 bases, with 12 bases spanning the gap. The CDR3 loop is CASSFGRIYSYEQYF. The DNA for the CDR3 is TGTGCCAGCAGCTTTGGTCGTATTTACTCCTACGAGCAGTACTTC.

There are a few counts of this clone. The chain has TRBV30 and TRBJ1-2; the D is unclear. CDR3 length equals 15 residues. Germline loops: CDR1 GTSNPN, CDR2 SVGIG (reference sequence). V shed 0 bases and J shed 4 bases, with 15 bases lying between them. The CDR3 nucleotides read TGTGCCTGGAGTGTACTCGGAACGGCTGCCTATGGCTACACCTTC. This encodes CAWSVLGTAAYGYTF.

This chain links TRBV6-5 with TRBJ1-3; TRBD1 aligns across 8 bases. The CDR3 covers 14 residues. V gave up 5 bases and J gave up 2 bases; unmatched junction bases: 2. Germline V lookup: CDR1 MNHEY, CDR2 SVGAGI. CDR3: CASSPTGAGNTIYF. DNA for the CDR3: TGTGCCAGCAGTCCGACAGGGGCTGGAAACACCATATATTTT.

A few counts support this clone. The V gene is TRBV4-3, the J gene TRBJ2-1, with D maybe TRBD1 (5 bases). CDR3 length: 19 residues. Germline CDR1 and CDR2: LGHNA and YSLEER. V lost 4 bases, J lost 0 bases, and 22 bases lay in between. The CDR3 reads CASSPLVRTPYTSYNEQFF. CDR3 sequence (DNA): TGCGCCAGCAGCCCACTTGTTCGGACACCATACACCTCCTACAATGAGCAGTTCTTC.

The rearrangement uses TRBV7-9 and TRBJ2-1; TRBD1 aligns across 9 bases. Per germline, CDR1 SEHNR and CDR2 FQNEAQ (reference sequence). The V gene end was trimmed by 2 bases and the J gene end by 6 bases; junction bases not matched to a gene: 11. The CDR3 runs 17 residues. CDR3 protein: CASSLSRDRVRFNEQFF. Here the CDR3 DNA reads TGTGCCAGCAGCTTAAGCCGGGACAGGGTCCGGTTCAATGAGCAGTTCTTC.

The V and J genes are TRBV20-1 and TRBJ2-1, with 10 bases matching TRBD2. Losses at the gene ends were 3 bases for V and 4 bases for J; bases not matched to a gene: 6. The CDR3 has 15 amino acids. Per the germline V gene, CDR1 is DFQATT and CDR2 is SNEGSKA (reference sequence). DNA of the CDR3: TGCAGTGCTAGTAATAGCGGGAGGTCATACAATGAGCAGTTCTTC. Protein product: CSASNSGRSYNEQFF.

This chain uses TRBV24-1 with TRBJ2-3; TRBD2 matches 12 bases. Germline V gene lookup returns CDR1 KGHDR and CDR2 SFDVKD. The CDR3 runs 16 residues. The V segment lost 4 bases and the J segment 6 bases; nucleotides outside the gene matches: 7. The CDR3 DNA reads as TGTGCCACCAGTGACCCGACTAGCGGGAGCGGGGATACGCAGTATTTT. It translates to CATSDPTSGSGDTQYF.

This clone was counted once. The CDR3 sequence: CASSDLQGASTDTQYF. CDR3 coding DNA: TGTGCCAGCTCAGACCTACAGGGGGCGAGCACAGATACGCAGTATTTT. The gene calls are TRBV18 and TRBJ2-3; 9 nucleotides line up with TRBD1. The V gene's germline CDR1 is KGHSH and CDR2 LQKENI. The CDR3 loop spans 16 amino acids. The ends lost 5 bases at V and 0 bases at J; junction bases unmatched: 6.

The rearrangement uses TRBV12-3 or TRBV12-4 and TRBJ1-4; D unresolved. CDR3 length equals 12 residues. V was cut by 5 bases and J by 5 bases, with 6 bases left in between. The CDR3 sequence: CASSPRNEKLFF. The CDR3 nucleotides read TGTGCCAGCAGTCCCAGAAATGAAAAACTGTTTTTT.

V and J are TRBV10-1 and TRBJ2-7; 8 bases agree with TRBD2. Germline CDR1 reads WNHNN; CDR2 reads SYGVQD (reference sequence). The CDR3 runs 16 residues. The V and J ends lost 8 bases and 7 bases, in that order; junction bases with no gene match: 19. CDR3 in DNA: TGCGCCAGCTCCGGCGGGGGGTATTCTTTTTTTTGTGAGCAGTACTTC. Protein sequence: CASSGGGYSFFCEQYF.

This clone is a singleton in its sample. V usage is TRBV7-2 and J usage is TRBJ2-3; D remains unclear. CDR1 SGHTA and CDR2 FQGNSA come from the germline V gene. The CDR3 has 15 residues. V was pared by 0 bases and J by 2 bases, with 9 bases between. The CDR3: CASSLAGMYTDTQYF. In DNA, the CDR3 is TGTGCCAGCAGCTTAGCTGGAATGTACACAGATACGCAGTATTTT.

This chain joins TRBV5-1 and TRBJ2-3; D tentatively reads TRBD1 or TRBD2 (6 bases each). Germline CDR1 is SGHRS and CDR2 is YFSETQ. Trimming removed 6 bases at V and 2 bases at J, with 16 bases between. This CDR3 comprises 15 residues. CDR3: CASNAGTSVTDTQYF. In nucleotides, the CDR3 is TGCGCCAGCAACGCGGGGACATCAGTCACAGATACGCAGTATTTT.

In this sample, this clone turned up once. CDR3 region: CASSLGQAPVYGYTF. CDR3 coding DNA: TGTGCCAGCAGCTTGGGGCAGGCGCCGGTCTATGGCTACACCTTC. This sequence joins TRBV11-1 and TRBJ1-2; a weak D match, TRBD1 (5 bases). Germline V lookup: CDR1 SGHAT, CDR2 FQDESV (reference sequence). CDR3 length equals 15 residues. V lost 3 bases and J lost 4, with 15 bases in between.

The rearrangement joins TRBV11-2 to TRBJ2-1, with 13 nucleotides matching TRBD2. The trim removed 5 bases at V and 8 bases at J, leaving 6 bases unmatched. The CDR3 covers 15 residues. CDR1 and CDR2 (germline): SGHAT, FQNNGV. CDR3 residues: CASSRTSGSSDEQFF. As DNA, the CDR3 is TGTGCCAGCAGCAGGACTAGCGGGAGTTCTGATGAGCAGTTCTTC.

The CDR3, as DNA: TGTGCCAGCAGACGGGGGGACGTCACCACAGATACGCAGTATTTT. It yields the protein CASRRGDVTTDTQYF. J is TRBJ2-3 and V is TRBV6-5, with TRBD2 matching over 7 bases. V dropped 6 bases and J dropped 2; count of bases not matched to a gene: 8. CDR1 and CDR2 (germline): MNHEY, SVGAGI. This CDR3 comprises 15 residues.

CDR3 DNA sequence: TGTGCCAGCAGCCTCGGGACGGGCTATAATTCACCCCTCCACTTT. It yields the protein CASSLGTGYNSPLHF. This chain uses TRBV5-5 with TRBJ1-6, with a tentative D call TRBD1 (5 bases). Per the germline V gene, CDR1 is SGHKS and CDR2 is YYEKEE (reference sequence). Trimming shortened V by 4 bases and J by 3 bases, and 11 bases separated the two germline ends. The CDR3 spans 15 residues. Full variable domain (missing parts from reference TRBV5-5 and TRBJ1-6): DAGVTQSPTHLIKTRGQQVTLRCSPISGHKSVSWYQQVLGQGPQFIFQYYEKEERGRGNFPDRFSARQFPNYSSELNVNALLLGDSALYLCASSLGTGYNSPLHFGNGTRLTVT.

The rearrangement joins TRBV7-9 to TRBJ2-3, with D unresolved. Germline V CDR1 and CDR2: SEHNR, FQNEAQ (reference sequence). This CDR3 contains 15 residues. V was cut by 3 bases and J by 0 bases, with 10 bases left in between. CDR3 amino acids: CASSFYYGSTDTQYF. CDR3 bases: TGTGCCAGCAGCTTCTATTATGGGAGCACAGATACGCAGTATTTT.

The chain employs TRBV30 and TRBJ1-1; no definite D call. This CDR3 spans 12 amino acids. Germline V lookup: CDR1 GTSNPN, CDR2 SVGIG (reference sequence). V gave up 4 bases and J gave up 6 bases, with 12 bases separating them. CDR3: CAWKRGQAEAFF. CDR3 coding DNA: TGTGCCTGGAAGCGGGGTCAGGCTGAAGCTTTCTTT.

V usage is TRBV9 and J usage is TRBJ2-1; TRBD2 agrees at 8 bases. Looked up from germline, CDR1 is SGDLS and CDR2 is YYNGEE. This CDR3 is built from 13 residues. The junction had 2 bases not matched to a gene; V was cut back by 0 bases and J by 9 bases. The CDR3 is CASSVGTSGEQFF. The CDR3 DNA reads TGTGCCAGCAGCGTAGGTACTAGCGGTGAGCAGTTCTTC.

This rearrangement joins TRBV27 to TRBJ1-1; the match to TRBD1 covers 10 bases. This CDR3 spans 15 amino acids. The V segment lost 6 bases and the J segment 1 base; nucleotides outside the gene matches: 5. Germline V gives CDR1 MNHEY, CDR2 SMNVEV (reference sequence). CDR3 bases: TGTGCCAGCAGGCGGGACAGGGGAACGAACACTGAAGCTTTCTTT. It encodes CASRRDRGTNTEAFF.

This chain connects TRBV6-1 to TRBJ2-1; TRBD2 matches 7 bases. In germline, CDR1 is MNHNS, CDR2 SASEGT. The ends lost 2 bases at V and 3 bases at J; junction bases unmatched: 7. The CDR3 sequence is 16 residues long. The CDR3 nucleotides are TGTGCCAGCAGTGAAAGTGGGGGGGGTAGCTACAATGAGCAGTTCTTC. This translates into CASSESGGGSYNEQFF.

This clone has just one count. The rearrangement links TRBV2 to TRBJ1-1; D might be TRBD1 (6 bases). Trimming pared 8 bases from V and 4 bases from J, leaving 17 bases between. This CDR3 has 14 amino acids. The V gene's germline CDR1 is SNHLY and CDR2 FYNNEI. CDR3 DNA: TGTGCCAGCCACTCAGGGGAGCGGGGCACTGAAGCTTTCTTT. Its translation is CASHSGERGTEAFF. The full variable domain, in which reference TRBV2 and TRBJ1-1 provide the parts outside the CDR3, is EPEVTQTPSHQVTQMGQEVILRCVPISNHLYFYWYRQILGQKVEFLVSFYNNEISEKSEIFDDQFSVERPDGSNFTLKIRSTKLEDSAMYFCASHSGERGTEAFFGQGTRLTVV.

The chain is built from TRBV3-1 (or the pseudogene TRBV3-2) and TRBJ2-1; perhaps TRBD1 as D (5 bases). Trimming left V 5 bases short and J 6 bases short, with 14 bases between. Germline lookup yields CDR1 LGHDT and CDR2 YNNKEL (reference sequence). The CDR3 totals 14 residues. CDR3 protein: CASSGRKDSNEQFF. In nucleotides, the CDR3 is TGTGCCAGCAGCGGTAGAAAAGACAGCAATGAGCAGTTCTTC.

Concerning this clone: The sample contains more than one DNA sequence encoding this CDR3. The chain uses TRBV18 and TRBJ2-3; perhaps D is TRBD1 or TRBD2 (5 bases each). Trimming shortened V by 2 bases and J by 1 base, and 10 bases separated the two germline ends. The germline V gene encodes CDR1 KGHSH and CDR2 LQKENI. There are 15 residues in the CDR3. CDR3 loop: CASSPGGSRTDTQYF. CDR3 sequence (DNA): TGTGCCAGCTCACCAGGGGGTAGTCGCACAGATACGCAGTATTTT.